Presented here are 29 T cell receptor beta chains from one specimen sequenced in a study of glioma-infiltrating T cells (dated by TCRdb to about 2016). The sequencer listed for this sample is Illumina MiSeq. TCR alpha and beta CDR3 regions were amplified with the iRepertoire nested amplicon-rescue multiplex PCR (arm-PCR) platform from RNA. Through fastp at Q25 and MiXCR, TCRdb rebuilt clones from the public reads, retaining in-frame beta chains. Rows matching on CDR3 protein sequence are summarized as one entry with the most common DNA and genes. Counted in this sample were 3,000 to 4,000 distinct CDR3 sequences; 15% to 20% of them appeared once. The top ten clonotypes cover roughly half of the sample. Sequencing was done on a sample of glioma tissue, nonneoplastic brain tissue, or PBMCs (not recorded which). The source of these receptors is a human donor with low-grade glioma or glioblastoma, undergoing nonglioma brain surgery, or in good health (not recorded which).

This clonotype is medium-sized in the sample. The chain joins TRBV14 to TRBJ2-5; D might be TRBD2 (5 bases). Per germline, CDR1 SGHDN and CDR2 FVKESK. CDR3 length equals 13 residues. Trimming took 0 bases from V and 5 from J, leaving 7 bases between them. The CDR3 loop reads CASSQELVETQYF. Written as DNA, the CDR3 is TGTGCCAGCAGCCAAGAACTAGTGGAGACCCAGTACTTC.

This clonotype came up a few times. This sequence joins TRBV6-6 and TRBJ1-3; D is undetermined. The V gene lost 0 bases and the J gene lost 13 bases, with 22 bases spanning the gap. The CDR3 is 16 amino acids. CDR1 is MNHNY, CDR2 SVGAGI, per germline (reference sequence). CDR3 sequence reads: CASSYSQFHSGNSIYF. As DNA, the CDR3 is TGTGCCAGCAGTTACTCACAGTTTCACTCTGGAAACTCAATATATTTT.

The genes are TRBV14 and TRBJ2-2; D possibly corresponds to TRBD2 (5 bases). Looked up from germline, CDR1 is SGHDN and CDR2 is FVKESK. Trimming took off 1 base at V and 1 base at J, with 16 bases between the two ends. This CDR3 spans 18 amino acids. In DNA form, the CDR3 reads TGTGCCAGCAGCCAAGGACTAAAAGTCATGAGGAACACCGGGGAGCTGTTTTTT. It specifies CASSQGLKVMRNTGELFF.

This clonotype was found many times. The CDR3 sequence: CASSPGTGGEKLFF. The CDR3 DNA sequence: TGTGCCAGCAGCCCCGGGACAGGGGGTGAAAAACTGTTTTTT. This chain connects TRBV7-9 to TRBJ1-4, with TRBD1 identical over 11 bases. The junction had 3 bases not matched to a gene; V was cut back by 5 bases and J by 7 bases. The CDR3 has 14 amino acids. Germline CDR1 SEHNR, CDR2 FQNEAQ (reference sequence).

This clonotype is labeled as medium-sized (0.01 to 0.1%). V usage is TRBV27 and J usage is TRBJ1-5; D gene ambiguous. From germline, CDR1 is MNHEY and CDR2 SMNVEV (reference sequence). This CDR3 has 12 residues. V shed 6 bases and J shed 8 bases, with 11 bases lying between them. In nucleotides, the CDR3 is TGTGCCAGCAGCCTACTAGGCGAGCCCCAGCATTTT. Translated: CASSLLGEPQHF.

Ten or more counts support this clonotype. This chain joins TRBV4-1 and TRBJ1-5; D is possibly TRBD1 (6 bases). CDR3 length equals 17 residues. The germline CDR1 and CDR2 sequences are MGHRA and YSYEKL. Trimming removed 1 base from V and 0 bases from J, with 13 bases in between. The CDR3 DNA sequence: TGCGCCAGCAGCCAAGTTGCGGGGGGCTATAGCAATCAGCCCCAGCATTTT. It encodes CASSQVAGGYSNQPQHF.

The V gene is TRBV29-1, the J gene TRBJ2-3; no firm D call. This CDR3 is 16 amino acids long. The germline CDR1 and CDR2 sequences are SQVTM and ANQGSEA. V dropped 4 bases and J dropped 2 bases, with 19 bases sitting between them. The CDR3 bases are TGCAGCGTTGTCCCCGTGGACGGAAGCCTCACAGATACGCAGTATTTT. Translated: CSVVPVDGSLTDTQYF.

This clonotype was counted ten times or more. The V and J genes are TRBV12-3 or TRBV12-4 and TRBJ2-7; D unresolved. The CDR3 runs 13 residues. Trimming removed 4 bases from V and 6 bases from J, with 13 bases in between. The CDR3 DNA reads as TGTGCCAGCAGTTCGGGTCCCAGCAGCGAGCAGTACGTC. It codes for CASSSGPSSEQYV.

The CDR3 DNA reads as TGCAGCGTTGAAGATCCTCCCGGGCGGTCGACCAAAAACATTCAGTACTTC. Amino acids: CSVEDPPGRSTKNIQYF. The rearrangement joins TRBV29-1 to TRBJ2-4; D not resolved. In germline, CDR1 is SQVTM, CDR2 ANQGSEA. V gave up 0 bases and J gave up 2 bases, with 17 bases separating them. The CDR3 runs to 17 residues.

This clonotype is medium-sized by share. The V gene is TRBV20-1, the J gene TRBJ1-1; D uncertain. The length of the CDR3 is 15 residues. Germline lookup yields CDR1 DFQATT and CDR2 SNEGSKA (reference sequence). V was pared by 0 bases and J by 0 bases, with 11 bases between. The CDR3 is CSARDEATLNTEAFF. CDR3 DNA: TGCAGTGCTAGAGATGAGGCAACGTTGAACACTGAAGCTTTCTTT.

Sample share makes this clonotype medium-sized (0.01 to 0.1%). V gene TRBV20-1 combines with J gene TRBJ1-6; D perhaps matches TRBD1 (6 bases). The CDR3 is made up of 15 amino acids. Germline lookup yields CDR1 DFQATT and CDR2 SNEGSKA (reference sequence). Deletions cut 5 bases from V and 4 bases from J, with 15 bases between. The CDR3: CSARGRTAYNSPLHF. CDR3 nucleotides: TGCAGTGCTCGTGGGAGGACAGCTTATAATTCACCCCTCCACTTT.

This clonotype was seen at least ten times. The rearrangement joins TRBV7-9 to TRBJ2-1; D might be TRBD1 (6 bases). V lost 3 bases and J lost 9, with 21 bases in between. Germline V lookup: CDR1 SEHNR, CDR2 FQNEAQ (reference sequence). The CDR3 contains 16 residues. The CDR3 nucleotides read TGTGCCAGCAGCTTCCCCCGGGACACCGCTAGAGTTGAGCAGTTCTTC. It translates to CASSFPRDTARVEQFF. The variable domain in full, with the rest retrieved from reference TRBV7-9 and TRBJ2-1, is DTGVSQNPRHKITKRGQNVTFRCDPISEHNRLYWYRQTLGQGPEFLTYFQNEAQLEKSRLLSDRFSAERPKGSFSTLEIQRTEQGDSAMYLCASSFPRDTARVEQFFGPGTRLTVL.

The V call is TRBV29-1, the J call TRBJ2-7; D might be TRBD1 (6 bases). V was cut by 3 bases and J by 2 bases, with 11 bases left in between. This CDR3 comprises 13 residues. Germline CDR1 reads SQVTM; CDR2 reads ANQGSEA. CDR3 in DNA: TGCAGCGTTGAGAGGGACAAACCCTACGAGCAGTACGTC. Translation gives CSVERDKPYEQYV.

This clonotype was observed a few times. The rearrangement links TRBV5-1 to TRBJ2-1; 8 bases are a match to TRBD2. The trim removed 4 bases at V and 5 bases at J, leaving 11 bases unmatched. The CDR3 covers 16 residues. Germline values: CDR1 SGHRS, CDR2 YFSETQ. The CDR3 bases are TGCGCCAGCAGCCCGCCCGCCGGGGGGGGGAACAATGAGCAGTTCTTC. The encoded protein is CASSPPAGGGNNEQFF.

In its sample, this clonotype is large. The CDR3, as DNA: TGTGCCAGCAGTTTCGGGACAGGGGGCGATGAAAAACTGTTTTTT. It is translated as CASSFGTGGDEKLFF. The chain uses TRBV12-3 or TRBV12-4 and TRBJ1-4; TRBD1 agrees at 12 bases. This CDR3 has 15 residues. With 3 bases clipped from V and 6 bases from J, the junction kept 2 bases outside the gene matches.

This clonotype was recorded many times. The V gene is TRBV12-3 or TRBV12-4, the J gene TRBJ1-1, with 7 bases that match TRBD1. The CDR3 runs to 14 residues. V was pared by 4 bases and J by 1 base, with 3 bases of the junction left unmatched. CDR3 amino acids: CASSSWDRNTEAFF. Here the CDR3 DNA reads TGTGCCAGCAGTTCTTGGGACAGGAACACTGAAGCTTTCTTT.

This clonotype is classed as medium-sized. This chain uses TRBV20-1 with TRBJ2-1; tentatively, D is TRBD2 (5 bases). CDR3 size: 15 residues. Germline CDR1 is DFQATT and CDR2 is SNEGSKA (reference sequence). Trimming removed 2 bases at V and 0 bases at J, with 11 bases between. The CDR3 here is CSARSTRSSYNEQFF. CDR3 coding DNA: TGCAGTGCTAGATCAACTAGAAGCTCCTACAATGAGCAGTTCTTC.

This chain connects TRBV6-6 to TRBJ2-1; D uncertain. V lost 0 bases and J lost 4, with 7 bases in between. Germline-derived CDR1 and CDR2 are MNHNY and SVGAGI (reference sequence). This CDR3 is built from 14 residues. CDR3 residues: CASSYSGSYNEQFF. The DNA of the CDR3 is TGTGCCAGCAGTTACTCTGGCTCATACAATGAGCAGTTCTTC.

This clonotype appeared a few times. The V and J genes are TRBV11-2 and TRBJ1-5; 10 positions match TRBD1. The CDR3 spans 21 residues. V shed 0 bases and J 0 bases; nucleotides not matched to a gene: 14. Germline V lookup: CDR1 SGHAT, CDR2 FQNNGV. The chain's CDR3 is CASSLDSPRDRGTYSNQPQHF. CDR3 nucleotides: TGTGCCAGCAGCTTAGACTCTCCCCGGGACAGGGGAACATATAGCAATCAGCCCCAGCATTTT.

Concerning this clonotype: This may stem from a read error, because a much larger clone lies one nucleotide away. This CDR3 is CASSPERWPSTDTQYF. The CDR3 nucleotides are TGTGCCAGCAGCCCTGAGCGGTGGCCTAGCACAGATACGCAGTATTTT. V usage is TRBV12-3 or TRBV12-4 and J usage is TRBJ2-3, with D maybe TRBD2 (5 bases). This CDR3 has 16 residues. Between the trimmed V and J ends, which lost 6 bases and 0 bases, there was a span of 16 bases.

This clonotype is labeled medium-sized. V is TRBV27 and J is TRBJ2-3; TRBD2 aligns across 8 bases. Germline-derived CDR1 and CDR2 are MNHEY and SMNVEV (reference sequence). The CDR3 sequence is 16 residues long. J was trimmed by 2 bases and V by 6 bases; bases with no gene match: 10. CDR3 DNA sequence: TGTGCCAGCAGACCCAGCGGGGGCTTCATCACAGATACGCAGTATTTT. Residues: CASRPSGGFITDTQYF.

J is TRBJ2-1 and V is TRBV7-9, with 7 bases lining up with TRBD1. The CDR3 is made up of 14 amino acids. Trimming at V came to 4 bases and at J to 6 bases, leaving 6 bases not matched to a gene. Germline loops: CDR1 SEHNR, CDR2 FQNEAQ (reference sequence). CDR3 amino acids: CASSSGQLFNEQFF. For the CDR3, the DNA is TGTGCCAGCAGCTCGGGACAGCTTTTCAATGAGCAGTTCTTC.

By share of the sample, this clonotype is medium-sized. The chain has TRBV7-8 and TRBJ1-5, with D possibly being TRBD1 (5 bases). Germline V gene lookup returns CDR1 SGHVS and CDR2 FQNEAQ. CDR3 size: 13 residues. The V and J ends lost 3 bases and 4 bases respectively, with 7 bases between them. The CDR3 nucleotides read TGTGCCAGCAGCTTTACAGGAAATCAGCCCCAGCATTTT. This gives the protein CASSFTGNQPQHF.

This clonotype appeared a few times. The chain is built from TRBV9 and TRBJ1-6; D may be TRBD1 (5 bases). This CDR3 spans 15 amino acids. The germline V gene encodes CDR1 SGDLS and CDR2 YYNGEE. Deletions cut 0 bases from V and 10 bases from J, with 14 bases between. CDR3 residues: CASSVGGGVYSPLHF. The CDR3 region has the DNA TGTGCCAGCAGCGTAGGGGGGGGGGTGTACTCACCCCTCCACTTT.

At least ten counts were recorded for this clonotype. This chain connects TRBV7-9 to TRBJ1-1; weak D call: TRBD1 (5 bases). This CDR3 contains 16 residues. From germline, CDR1 is SEHNR and CDR2 FQNEAQ (reference sequence). The V gene lost 3 bases and the J gene lost 5 bases, with 19 bases spanning the gap. DNA for the CDR3: TGTGCCAGCAGCTTCCCCTCCCGGACATCCGAAACTGAAGCTTTCTTT. Residues: CASSFPSRTSETEAFF.

The chain uses TRBV4-1 and TRBJ2-7, with a weak D call TRBD1 (5 bases). V was shortened by 7 bases and J by 4 bases, with 14 bases between the two germline ends. Germline V CDR1 and CDR2: MGHRA, YSYEKL. This CDR3 region has 13 residues. The CDR3 is CASIQSPGYEQYV. DNA for the CDR3: TGCGCCAGCATCCAGTCTCCAGGGTACGAGCAGTACGTC.

This clonotype is judged medium-sized. The V call is TRBV24-1, the J call TRBJ2-5; D is undetermined. Germline V CDR1 and CDR2: KGHDR, SFDVKD. V lost 4 bases, J lost 2 bases, and 4 bases lay in between. This CDR3 is built from 12 residues. CDR3 in amino acids: CATSDKQETQYF. As DNA, the CDR3 is TGTGCCACCAGTGACAAACAAGAGACCCAGTACTTC.

This clonotype is medium-sized. CDR3 DNA sequence: TGTGCCAGCAGCCCCGCAATGCACACTGAAGCTTTCTTT. Protein: CASSPAMHTEAFF. The chain employs TRBV7-2 and TRBJ1-1; D uncertain. With 5 bases removed from V and 3 bases from J, the gap between germline ends came to 10 bases. CDR3 size: 13 residues. The germline CDR1 and CDR2 sequences are SGHTA and FQGNSA.

V is TRBV9 and J is TRBJ1-2, with a tentative D call TRBD1 (5 bases). Trimming removed 2 bases at V and 8 bases at J, with 10 bases between. The germline CDR1 and CDR2 sequences are SGDLS and YYNGEE. The CDR3 length is 12 residues. This CDR3 is CASSVTGRGYTF. CDR3 nucleotide sequence: TGTGCCAGCAGCGTCACAGGCCGGGGCTACACCTTC.